One sample yielded the 30 T cell receptor beta chains listed below, sequenced in a study of identical twins. Using its own MiXCR run on the 5' RACE reads, TCRdb lists one record per CDR3 protein. The data hold around 1.7 million distinct CDR3 sequences, with around 29% observed a single time. Sequencing was performed on cord blood. The receptor source for this set is a newborn girl in good health.

At least ten counts were recorded for this clonotype. The V call is TRBV10-3, the J call TRBJ1-1, with a weak D call TRBD1 (5 bases). Trimming pared 2 bases from V and 5 bases from J, leaving 6 bases between. The CDR3 runs 12 residues. The germline gives CDR1 ENHRY, CDR2 SYGVKD. CDR3 in amino acids: CAISERGTEAFF. The CDR3 region has the DNA TGTGCCATCAGTGAGCGGGGGACTGAAGCTTTCTTT.

This chain links TRBV13 with TRBJ1-1; TRBD1 is a possible D gene (6 bases). Germline loops: CDR1 PRHDT, CDR2 FYEKMQ (reference sequence). The CDR3 has 15 amino acids. The V end was cut by 1 base, the J end by 4 bases, with 13 bases between. The CDR3 is CASSLERTRGTEAFF. DNA for the CDR3: TGTGCCAGCAGCTTAGAGCGAACCAGGGGCACTGAAGCTTTCTTT.

This clonotype was counted a few times. The V and J genes are TRBV5-1 and TRBJ2-5, with unresolved D. The germline CDR1 and CDR2 sequences are SGHRS and YFSETQ. This CDR3 comprises 15 residues. Trimming pared 0 bases from V and 2 bases from J, leaving 11 bases between. CDR3 in amino acids: CASSLDGTLQETQYF. For the CDR3, the DNA is TGCGCCAGCAGCTTGGATGGCACCCTTCAAGAGACCCAGTACTTC.

The table lists this clonotype with a few counts. The chain recombines TRBV2 with TRBJ1-5; D unresolved. Germline-derived CDR1 and CDR2 are SNHLY and FYNNEI. The V gene lost 4 bases and the J gene lost 9 bases, with 13 bases spanning the gap. The CDR3 spans 13 residues. CDR3 coding DNA: TGTGCCAGCAGTGTGAACGTTCAATGGCCCCAGCATTTT. Residues: CASSVNVQWPQHF.

The chain recombines TRBV20-1 with TRBJ2-1; D uncertain. The germline V and J ends were trimmed by 1 base and 4 bases, with 17 bases remaining between them. This CDR3 contains 16 residues. The germline V gene encodes CDR1 DFQATT and CDR2 SNEGSKA (reference sequence). CDR3 in amino acids: CSARAPGGLGYNEQFF. Written as DNA, the CDR3 is TGCAGTGCTAGAGCCCCCGGTGGTTTGGGGTACAATGAGCAGTTCTTC.

This clonotype has just a few counts. The chain uses TRBV4-2 and TRBJ2-3; a weak D match, TRBD2 (5 bases). Germline CDR1 reads LGHNA; CDR2 reads YNFKEQ. This CDR3 has 16 amino acids. Trimming left V 0 bases short and J 4 bases short, with 14 bases between. CDR3: CASSQEWTLAADTQYF. The CDR3 region has the DNA TGTGCCAGCAGCCAAGAATGGACCCTAGCTGCAGATACGCAGTATTTT.

The chain carries TRBV6-2 or TRBV6-3 and TRBJ2-2; 8 positions match TRBD2. Germline V CDR1 and CDR2: MNHEY, SVGEGT. There are 16 residues in the CDR3. J gave up 0 bases and V 7 bases, and 7 bases lay outside the gene matches. The CDR3 is CASNSGGASNTGELFF. For the CDR3, the DNA is TGTGCCAGCAATTCCGGGGGGGCCTCGAACACCGGGGAGCTGTTTTTT.

The chain uses TRBV29-1 and TRBJ1-2; D gene unclear. This CDR3 region has 12 residues. The V end was cut by 6 bases, the J end by 5 bases, with 13 bases between. CDR1 and CDR2 from the germline V gene are SQVTM and ANQGSEA. CDR3 sequence: CSVAGSLYGYTF. The CDR3 DNA follows: TGCAGCGTAGCCGGGAGCCTTTATGGCTACACCTTC.

With respect to this clonotype: Its ends do not fully match the called genes, so a read error is possible. The chain is built from TRBV20-1 and TRBJ1-2; 12 bases match TRBD1. Germline V gene sequence: CDR1 DFQATT, CDR2 SNEGSKA (reference sequence). The CDR3 consists of 15 residues. CDR3 loop: CGARDRGQRDYGYTF. CDR3 sequence (DNA): TGCGGTGCTAGGGACAGGGGGCAAAGGGACTATGGCTACACCTTC.

The genes are TRBV10-1 and TRBJ1-1; 9 bases are a match to TRBD1. CDR1 and CDR2 (germline): WNHNN, SYGVQD (reference sequence). The CDR3 extends over 14 amino acids. The ends lost 2 bases at V and 6 bases at J; junction bases unmatched: 4. CDR3 sequence: CASSELTGGSEAFF. The CDR3 region has the DNA TGCGCCAGCAGTGAGCTTACAGGGGGCTCTGAAGCTTTCTTT.

The rearrangement links TRBV20-1 to TRBJ2-5, with TRBD2 identical over 9 bases. Unmatched junction bases numbered 5, after V lost 1 base and J lost 2 bases. This CDR3 is built from 15 residues. Germline-derived CDR1 and CDR2 are DFQATT and SNEGSKA (reference sequence). CDR3: CSARGRAGGQETQYF. CDR3 DNA sequence: TGCAGTGCTAGAGGACGAGCGGGGGGTCAAGAGACCCAGTACTTC.

This chain connects TRBV24-1 to TRBJ2-3; 7 nucleotides align to TRBD1. There are 14 residues in the CDR3. The ends lost 8 bases at V and 2 bases at J; junction bases unmatched: 6. CDR1 is KGHDR, CDR2 SFDVKD, per germline. CDR3 DNA: TGTGCCACCAACAGGGGATGGGACACAGATACGCAGTATTTT. Translated, it gives CATNRGWDTDTQYF.

This clonotype has more than one count but fewer than ten. The J gene is TRBJ1-4, the V gene TRBV5-6, with 7 bases matching TRBD1. CDR1 is SGHDT, CDR2 YYEEEE, per germline. Germline trimming cut 6 bases from V and 5 bases from J; bases unmatched to any gene: 10. This CDR3 region has 15 residues. The CDR3 here is CASITTGTENEKLFF. The CDR3 nucleotides are TGTGCCAGCATCACCACCGGGACAGAGAATGAAAAACTGTTTTTT.

The chain is built from TRBV20-1 and TRBJ2-2, with 12 bases lining up with TRBD2. Trimming took 6 bases from V and 2 from J; bases not matched to a gene: 7. The CDR3 loop spans 16 amino acids. The germline CDR1 and CDR2 sequences are DFQATT and SNEGSKA (reference sequence). The CDR3 region is CSARLAGAHNTGELFF. DNA for the CDR3: TGCAGTGCAAGACTAGCGGGGGCACACAACACCGGGGAGCTGTTTTTT.

This sequence joins TRBV11-2 and TRBJ2-5, with 8 bases aligning to TRBD2. The junction had 15 bases not matched to a gene; V was cut back by 10 bases and J by 11 bases. The CDR3 has 13 residues. Germline values: CDR1 SGHAT, CDR2 FQNNGV. The CDR3 sequence is CATLAGPYNEQYF. The CDR3 coding sequence is TGTGCCACCCTAGCGGGTCCATACAATGAGCAGTACTTC.

Note on this clonotype: The junction departs from the called germline gene at one end, perhaps through a read error. The chain is built from TRBV3-1 and TRBJ2-5, with a tentative D call TRBD2 (6 bases). The CDR3 runs to 15 residues. From germline, CDR1 is LGHDT and CDR2 YNNKEL (reference sequence). CDR3 bases: TGTGCCAGCAACCAAGACCGGGACTACCAAGAGACCCAGTACTTC. Encoded protein: CASNQDRDYQETQYF.

The J gene is TRBJ2-7, the V gene TRBV11-2; TRBD1 agrees at 10 bases. CDR1 is SGHAT and CDR2 is FQNNGV in the germline V gene. The CDR3 length is 16 residues. J gave up 2 bases and V 0 bases, and 4 bases lay outside the gene matches. The CDR3 here is CASSLDGQGVAYEQYF. The CDR3 DNA reads TGTGCCAGCAGCTTAGACGGACAGGGGGTAGCCTACGAGCAGTACTTC.

Many counts were recorded for this clonotype. V and J are TRBV4-1 and TRBJ2-7; TRBD1 matches at 8 bases. The ends lost 4 bases at V and 1 base at J; junction bases unmatched: 3. Germline V lookup: CDR1 MGHRA, CDR2 YSYEKL. The CDR3 runs to 14 residues. The CDR3 coding sequence is TGCGCCAGCAGCCGACAGGGGATGTCCTACGAGCAGTACTTC. Its protein is CASSRQGMSYEQYF.

This clonotype has only a few counts. V usage is TRBV24-1 and J usage is TRBJ2-1, with 10 bases aligning to TRBD2. Germline V lookup: CDR1 KGHDR, CDR2 SFDVKD. V dropped 0 bases and J dropped 8; count of bases not matched to a gene: 9. The CDR3 contains 17 residues. The CDR3 DNA is TGTGCCACCAGTGATTTGAGGTTAGCGGGAGGTATCGATGAGCAGTTCTTC. Translated: CATSDLRLAGGIDEQFF.

The genes are TRBV9 and TRBJ1-2; 7 bases are a match to TRBD1. From germline, CDR1 is SGDLS and CDR2 YYNGEE. Trimming at V came to 2 bases and at J to 5 bases, leaving 6 bases not matched to a gene. This CDR3 is 14 amino acids long. CDR3 sequence reads: CASSVQTTGYGYTF. The CDR3 bases are TGTGCCAGCAGCGTCCAGACGACAGGGTATGGCTACACCTTC.

This clonotype was seen more than once but under ten times. The V and J genes are TRBV9 and TRBJ1-3, with 7 bases matching TRBD1. CDR1 is SGDLS and CDR2 is YYNGEE in the germline V gene. The CDR3 extends over 17 amino acids. Germline trimming cut 1 base from V and 2 bases from J; bases unmatched to any gene: 9. This CDR3 is CASSVTPQGTPGNTIYF. The CDR3 DNA reads TGTGCCAGCAGCGTAACCCCACAGGGGACCCCTGGAAACACCATATATTTT.

The CDR3 bases are TGTGCCAGCAGCCAAGCGGGGGTAGCGGGAGCGCGGGAGACCCAGTACTTC. The encoded protein is CASSQAGVAGARETQYF. The J gene is TRBJ2-5, the V gene TRBV4-2, with TRBD2 matching 9 bases. V trimming: 1 base; J trimming: 5 bases; junction bases outside the gene matches: 11. Looked up from germline, CDR1 is LGHNA and CDR2 is YNFKEQ. This CDR3 spans 17 amino acids.

This chain connects TRBV10-3 to TRBJ1-2; 7 bases line up with TRBD1. This CDR3 is 14 amino acids long. Germline lookup yields CDR1 ENHRY and CDR2 SYGVKD. Unmatched junction bases numbered 5, after V lost 3 bases and J lost 4 bases. The CDR3 protein is CAISELAGGYGYTF. For the CDR3, the DNA is TGTGCCATCAGTGAATTGGCAGGGGGCTATGGCTACACCTTC.

This chain joins TRBV29-1 and TRBJ2-3, with 9 bases matching TRBD2. The junction had 1 base not matched to a gene; V was cut back by 4 bases and J by 5 bases. This CDR3 is built from 12 residues. The germline V gene encodes CDR1 SQVTM and CDR2 ANQGSEA. The CDR3 region has the DNA TGCAGCGTTGCGACTAGCGGAGATACGCAGTATTTT. Its translation is CSVATSGDTQYF.

This clonotype came up many times. The rearrangement joins TRBV2 to TRBJ2-5, with D unclear. V was pared by 4 bases and J by 2 bases, with 5 bases between. The CDR3 extends over 12 amino acids. Germline CDR1 is SNHLY and CDR2 is FYNNEI. CDR3 loop: CASSVHQETQYF. CDR3 nucleotides: TGTGCCAGCAGTGTTCATCAAGAGACCCAGTACTTC.

The chain is built from TRBV11-2 and TRBJ2-5, with TRBD1 identical over 8 bases. This CDR3 region has 14 residues. Per germline, CDR1 SGHAT and CDR2 FQNNGV. The V segment lost 5 bases and the J segment 5 bases; nucleotides outside the gene matches: 7. CDR3 residues: CASSRLRQGETQYF. The CDR3 DNA reads as TGTGCCAGCAGCCGGCTTCGACAGGGGGAGACCCAGTACTTC.

This clonotype was observed at least ten times. This chain connects TRBV29-1 to TRBJ2-4; D remains unclear. The end of the DNA aligns better with TRBJ2-7, so the J call may be wrong. The CDR3 runs 13 residues. The germline CDR1 and CDR2 sequences are SQVTM and ANQGSEA. CDR3 nucleotides: TGCAGCGTTTCGGTATCCGGTATCGGCGAGCAGTACTTC. Its translation: CSVSVSGIGEQYF.

The J gene is TRBJ2-5, the V gene TRBV28; possible D gene TRBD1, 7 bases. CDR1 MDHEN and CDR2 SYDVKM come from the germline V gene. V shed 3 bases and J shed 4 bases, with 12 bases lying between them. This CDR3 has 14 amino acids. CDR3 in amino acids: CASSLGGQLETQYF. CDR3 nucleotide sequence: TGTGCCAGCAGTTTGGGGGGACAGCTAGAGACCCAGTACTTC.

This clonotype has a handful of counts. This chain joins TRBV7-9 and TRBJ1-2, with D perhaps TRBD1 (6 bases). Per the germline V gene, CDR1 is SEHNR and CDR2 is FQNEAQ (reference sequence). Trimming took off 5 bases at V and 7 bases at J, with 14 bases between the two ends. The length of the CDR3 is 13 residues. CDR3 protein: CASSTRQAGGYTF. The DNA for the CDR3 is TGTGCCAGCAGCACTCGACAGGCAGGTGGCTACACCTTC.

The rearrangement uses TRBV7-2 and TRBJ2-1; 15 bases map to TRBD2. Trimming at V came to 6 bases and at J to 7 bases, leaving 4 bases not matched to a gene. Germline CDR1 and CDR2: SGHTA and FQGNSA. The length of the CDR3 is 15 residues. CDR3 loop: CASRTGTSGRNEQFF. DNA of the CDR3: TGTGCCAGCAGGACCGGGACTAGCGGGAGGAATGAGCAGTTCTTC.